These 20 T cell receptor beta chains came from one sample sequenced in a study of blood T cell repertoires in COVID-19. Libraries were prepared by immunoSEQ multiplex PCR; TCRdb keeps only in-frame clonotypes and omits some of them. The sample gives roughly 30,000 clones, just under 95% of which show up once; more than 0.8% is in the top ten. The sequenced material came from peripheral blood. These receptors were collected from a woman aged 65 to 85 with COVID-19, enrolled during active disease.

The chain has TRBV3-1 (or the pseudogene TRBV3-2) and TRBJ1-2; TRBD1 might be the D (5 bases). CDR3 length: 13 amino acids. Deletions cut 5 bases from V and 5 bases from J, with 12 bases between. Germline V gene sequence: CDR1 LGHDT, CDR2 YNNKEL (reference sequence). The CDR3 bases are TGTGCCAGCAGCAACGGGGGTGGGTATGGCTACACCTTC. Translated, it gives CASSNGGGYGYTF.

This rearrangement joins TRBV6-1 to TRBJ1-6; D perhaps matches TRBD1 (5 bases). V was cut by 1 base and J by 10 bases, with 11 bases left in between. The CDR3 covers 14 residues. Germline V gives CDR1 MNHNS, CDR2 SASEGT. This CDR3 reads CASSEVWGESPLHF. The CDR3 coding sequence is TGTGCCAGCAGTGAAGTTTGGGGGGAATCACCCCTCCACTTT.

The gene calls are TRBV5-5 and TRBJ1-2, with TRBD1 as a possible D gene (6 bases). Trimming took 0 bases from V and 3 from J, leaving 12 bases between them. Germline-derived CDR1 and CDR2 are SGHKS and YYEKEE (reference sequence). The CDR3 covers 15 residues. The CDR3 DNA sequence: TGTGCCAGCAGCTTGGACAGGGTGGGGGACTATGGCTACACCTTC. This encodes CASSLDRVGDYGYTF.

The chain has TRBV9 and TRBJ1-4; TRBD1 is a possible D gene (5 bases). The CDR3 is made up of 15 amino acids. Trimming took off 3 bases at V and 4 bases at J, with 13 bases between the two ends. Germline V lookup: CDR1 SGDLS, CDR2 YYNGEE. For the CDR3, the DNA is TGTGCCAGCAGCGCCGGGGGGGTTCTTAATGAAAAACTGTTTTTT. Protein product: CASSAGGVLNEKLFF.

V is TRBV2 and J is TRBJ2-7; 8 bases fit TRBD1. Germline V CDR1 and CDR2: SNHLY, FYNNEI. This CDR3 has 14 amino acids. Losses at the gene ends were 6 bases for V and 2 bases for J; bases not matched to a gene: 6. The CDR3 coding sequence is TGTGCCAGCAGAAACAGGGGGAATGCCTACGAGCAGTACTTC. Its translation is CASRNRGNAYEQYF.

This clone was counted once. The rearrangement uses TRBV7-9 and TRBJ2-1; 9 bases agree with TRBD1. This CDR3 contains 13 residues. The germline V gene has CDR1 SEHNR and CDR2 FQNEAQ (reference sequence). Trimming removed 5 bases from V and 10 bases from J; junction bases left unmatched: 6. CDR3 nucleotides: TGTGCCAGCAGCCGGGGACAGGGTGGCGAGCAGTTCTTC. The encoded protein is CASSRGQGGEQFF.

This clone was observed once. The chain carries TRBV29-1 and TRBJ1-6; D gene unclear. The CDR3 spans 12 residues. The germline gives CDR1 SQVTM, CDR2 ANQGSEA. Trimming left V 8 bases short and J 7 bases short, with 12 bases between. CDR3 loop: CSPPGGNSPLHF. CDR3 sequence (DNA): TGCAGCCCCCCGGGAGGGAATTCACCCCTCCACTTT.

V gene TRBV11-2 combines with J gene TRBJ2-5; TRBD1 matches 7 bases. This CDR3 is 16 amino acids long. The V gene end was trimmed by 5 bases and the J gene end by 9 bases; junction bases not matched to a gene: 18. Germline CDR1 reads SGHAT; CDR2 reads FQNNGV. The CDR3 DNA reads TGTGCCAGCAGCCCCCTCGGGACAGATTTCGTAATAGCCCAGTACTTC. It is translated as CASSPLGTDFVIAQYF.

The gene calls are TRBV9 and TRBJ2-7; D unresolved. Per germline, CDR1 SGDLS and CDR2 YYNGEE. Trimming cost V 8 bases and J 4 bases, with 19 bases left between them. The CDR3 runs 14 residues. As DNA, the CDR3 is TGTGCCAGAACACTGAGGAACTTGCCTTACGAGCAGTACTTC. This sequence encodes CARTLRNLPYEQYF.

The chain links TRBV9 to TRBJ1-2; TRBD1 matches at 7 bases. The germline gives CDR1 SGDLS, CDR2 YYNGEE. The J segment lost 7 bases and the V segment lost 2 bases, leaving 17 bases of the junction unmatched. The CDR3 covers 17 residues. The CDR3 DNA is TGTGCCAGCAGCGTGCGGGACAGCGATATGTATAATGGTGGCTACACCTTC. This translates into CASSVRDSDMYNGGYTF.

The J gene is TRBJ2-7, the V gene TRBV11-2, with 10 bases matching TRBD2. J lost 6 bases, V lost 5 bases, and 4 bases had no gene match. Germline-derived CDR1 and CDR2 are SGHAT and FQNNGV. CDR3 length equals 13 residues. This CDR3 reads CASSRRTSGEQYF. CDR3 coding DNA: TGTGCCAGCAGCCGACGGACTAGCGGCGAGCAGTACTTC. Supplemented by reference TRBV11-2 and TRBJ2-7, the full variable domain reads EAGVAQSPRYKIIEKRQSVAFWCNPISGHATLYWYQQILGQGPKLLIQFQNNGVVDDSQLPKDRFSAERLKGVDSTLKIQPAKLEDSAVYLCASSRRTSGEQYFGPGTRLTVT.

The chain joins TRBV7-8 to TRBJ2-7, with TRBD1 matching 10 bases. CDR1 SGHVS and CDR2 FQNEAQ come from the germline V gene. The V gene end was trimmed by 5 bases and the J gene end by 1 base; junction bases not matched to a gene: 5. This CDR3 has 15 residues. The CDR3 loop is CASSPPGQGSYEQYF. Written as DNA, the CDR3 is TGTGCCAGCAGCCCACCGGGACAGGGGTCCTACGAGCAGTACTTC.

V and J are TRBV19 and TRBJ1-5, with D unclear. This CDR3 region has 14 residues. The V gene lost 3 bases and the J gene lost 4 bases, with 10 bases spanning the gap. Germline V lookup: CDR1 LNHDA, CDR2 SQIVND (reference sequence). The CDR3 here is CASSILGGNQPQHF. The CDR3 DNA follows: TGTGCCAGTAGTATCTTGGGAGGGAATCAGCCCCAGCATTTT.

CDR3 sequence: CASSMRTDRIEQYF. The CDR3 bases are TGTGCCAGTAGTATGAGGACAGACCGGATCGAGCAGTACTTC. The chain has TRBV19 and TRBJ2-7, with TRBD1 as a possible D gene (6 bases). Germline CDR1 reads LNHDA; CDR2 reads SQIVND (reference sequence). The CDR3 is 14 residues long. V gave up 3 bases and J gave up 6 bases, with 15 bases separating them.

The genes are TRBV18 and TRBJ2-1; TRBD1 might be the D (5 bases). The V end was cut by 3 bases, the J end by 0 bases, with 12 bases between. The CDR3 totals 16 residues. CDR1 and CDR2 (germline): KGHSH, LQKENI. CDR3 nucleotide sequence: TGTGCCAGCTCACCGACAGCCCAAAGCTCCTACAATGAGCAGTTCTTC. Translating gives CASSPTAQSSYNEQFF.

V is TRBV30 and J is TRBJ1-5; no clear D gene. Germline V CDR1 and CDR2: GTSNPN, SVGIG (reference sequence). V gave up 2 bases and J gave up 4 bases, with 12 bases separating them. This CDR3 comprises 14 residues. The CDR3 DNA follows: TGTGCCTGGAGTATATCGGTTTCTAATCAGCCCCAGCATTTT. The encoded protein is CAWSISVSNQPQHF. Filled out from reference TRBV30 and TRBJ1-5, the complete variable domain reads SQTIHQWPATLVQPVGSPLSLECTVEGTSNPNLYWYRQAAGRGLQLLFYSVGIGQISSEVPQNLSASRPQDRQFILSSKKLLLSDSGFYLCAWSISVSNQPQHFGDGTRLSIL.

V and J are TRBV10-2 and TRBJ1-5; maybe TRBD1 (5 bases). Germline-derived CDR1 and CDR2 are WSHSY and SAAADI. Deletions cut 5 bases from V and 5 bases from J, with 13 bases between. The CDR3 extends over 14 amino acids. In DNA, the CDR3 is TGCGCCAGCAGTCCGTCGGGGGTTTATCAGCCCCAGCATTTT. It specifies CASSPSGVYQPQHF.

The chain links TRBV25-1 to TRBJ1-1, with a possible D match to TRBD1 (5 bases). Germline CDR1 is MGHDK and CDR2 is SYGVNS. With 1 base removed from V and 11 bases from J, the gap between germline ends came to 14 bases. This CDR3 contains 13 residues. CDR3 nucleotides: TGTGCCAGCAGTGAATTAGGGGTCATCGGTGCTTTCTTT. Protein sequence: CASSELGVIGAFF.

The chain links TRBV18 to TRBJ2-7; 9 bases fit TRBD1. Germline CDR1 and CDR2: KGHSH and LQKENI. V lost 5 bases to trimming and J lost 5 bases; unmatched junction nucleotides: 4. The CDR3 contains 13 residues. The CDR3 region is CASSSGQGDEQYF. CDR3 DNA sequence: TGTGCCAGCTCATCGGGACAGGGAGACGAGCAGTACTTC. Complete variable domain (other parts from reference TRBV18 and TRBJ2-7): NAGVMQNPRHLVRRRGQEARLRCSPMKGHSHVYWYRQLPEEGLKFMVYLQKENIIDESGMPKERFSAEFPKEGPSILRIQQVVRGDSAAYFCASSSGQGDEQYFGPGTRLTVT.

The chain recombines TRBV6-6 with TRBJ2-7; D not certain. V was trimmed by 1 base and J by 5 bases, leaving 12 bases between them. Per germline, CDR1 MNHNY and CDR2 SVGAGI (reference sequence). There are 14 residues in the CDR3. The CDR3 region has the DNA TGTGCCAGCAGTTACTTTCTGGAGTTCCACGAGCAGTACTTC. It encodes CASSYFLEFHEQYF.